Shown below are 11 T cell receptor beta chains from a single sample sequenced in a study of technical replicates of blood from a handful of donors. Method: immunoSEQ multiplex PCR; TCRdb's copy keeps in-frame clones and lacks some. The sample shows roughly 80,000 clones, about 89% of them seen only once. Material for sequencing was T cells isolated from PBMCs. Source of these receptors: a human donor in good health.

The sample holds one count of this clone. Compared with germline, one end of the junction differs, possibly owing to a read error. The V gene is TRBV6-5, the J gene TRBJ1-2; D is possibly TRBD1 (6 bases). Germline assignment: CDR1 MNHEY and CDR2 SVGAGI. The CDR3 loop spans 12 amino acids. Here the CDR3 DNA reads TGTGCCAGCCTACAGGGTAACGATGGCTACACCTTC. This codes for CASLQGNDGYTF.

The gene calls are TRBV29-1 and TRBJ1-2, with D possibly TRBD1 on 5 matching bases. This CDR3 has 11 residues. Per germline, CDR1 SQVTM and CDR2 ANQGSEA. V lost 2 bases, J lost 14 bases, and 15 bases lay in between. The CDR3 DNA sequence: TGCAGCGTTGAAAGAGAACAGGCTAGTACCTTC. This translates into CSVEREQASTF.

The CDR3 region is CASSPFGGAPNVETQYF. The CDR3 nucleotides are TGTGCCAGCAGCCCCTTTGGGGGCGCCCCCAACGTAGAGACCCAGTACTTC. This rearrangement joins TRBV13 to TRBJ2-5, with D perhaps TRBD1 (6 bases). Germline V CDR1 and CDR2: PRHDT, FYEKMQ (reference sequence). V dropped 5 bases and J dropped 4 bases, with 23 bases sitting between them. The CDR3 is 17 residues long.

The chain carries TRBV5-1 and TRBJ1-1; D remains ambiguous. Trimming removed 4 bases at V and 3 bases at J, with 19 bases between. The CDR3 consists of 16 residues. Germline loops: CDR1 SGHRS, CDR2 YFSETQ. The CDR3 DNA reads TGCGCCAGCAGCCCCTCCCCCAGGCTCAAGGACACTGAAGCTTTCTTT. Its protein is CASSPSPRLKDTEAFF. The full variable domain, with the rest looked up from reference TRBV5-1 and TRBJ1-1, is KAGVTQTPRYLIKTRGQQVTLSCSPISGHRSVSWYQQTPGQGLQFLFEYFSETQRNKGNFPGRFSGRQFSNSRSEMNVSTLELGDSALYLCASSPSPRLKDTEAFFGQGTRLTVV.

The chain combines TRBV6-5 with TRBJ1-4; the D gene is possibly TRBD1 (5 bases). The CDR3 is 13 amino acids. The ends were cut back, 6 bases at V and 6 bases at J, with 11 bases in the middle. Germline assignment: CDR1 MNHEY and CDR2 SVGAGI. This chain's CDR3 is CASRFVGDEKLFF. The CDR3, as DNA: TGTGCCAGCAGGTTCGTAGGGGATGAAAAACTGTTTTTT.

This rearrangement joins TRBV27 to TRBJ1-1, with unresolved D. V was clipped by 2 bases and J by 1 base, with 5 bases between them. Germline CDR1 and CDR2: MNHEY and SMNVEV (reference sequence). CDR3 length: 13 amino acids. The CDR3: CASSLRQNTEAFF. DNA for the CDR3: TGTGCCAGCAGTTTAAGACAGAACACTGAAGCTTTCTTT.

Remarks on this clone: The germline gene is not matched at one end of the junction; a read error may be the cause. The chain has TRBV27 and TRBJ2-2; 7 nucleotides line up with TRBD1. CDR1 and CDR2 from the germline V gene are MNHEY and SMNVEV (reference sequence). This CDR3 spans 16 amino acids. The CDR3 loop is CASTLSGTVNTGELFF. The CDR3 coding sequence is TGTGCCAGCACTTTATCCGGGACAGTGAACACCGGGGAGCTGTTTTTT.

The genes are TRBV7-9 and TRBJ1-3; 8 nucleotides match TRBD1. Germline V gene lookup returns CDR1 SEHNR and CDR2 FQNEAQ (reference sequence). V shed 4 bases, J shed 7 bases, and the junction held 9 bases outside the gene matches. This CDR3 has 15 amino acids. CDR3 loop: CASSYETGVRNTIYF. The CDR3 DNA follows: TGTGCCAGCAGCTACGAGACAGGGGTCCGGAACACCATATATTTT.

This sequence joins TRBV6-5 and TRBJ2-1; perhaps TRBD2 as D (6 bases). CDR3 size: 12 residues. V was clipped by 6 bases and J by 10 bases, with 13 bases between them. Germline lookup yields CDR1 MNHEY and CDR2 SVGAGI. This chain's CDR3 is CASSYGTGEQFF. The CDR3 DNA reads as TGTGCCAGCAGCTACGGGACTGGAGAGCAGTTCTTC.

This clone showed up just once. This chain uses TRBV13 with TRBJ2-4; D remains unclear. This CDR3 has 16 amino acids. Germline V lookup: CDR1 PRHDT, CDR2 FYEKMQ (reference sequence). Trimming removed 5 bases from V and 0 bases from J, with 14 bases in between. The CDR3, as DNA: TGTGCCAGCAGCACCTACTCAGGTGCAGCCAAAAACATTCAGTACTTC. It encodes CASSTYSGAAKNIQYF.

The rearrangement uses TRBV28 and TRBJ1-1; possibly TRBD1 for D (6 bases). Germline CDR1 and CDR2: MDHEN and SYDVKM. The CDR3 is made up of 12 amino acids. Trimming removed 4 bases at V and 5 bases at J, with 8 bases between. CDR3 residues: CASSSGQTEAFF. The CDR3 region has the DNA TGTGCCAGCAGTTCGGGACAAACTGAAGCTTTCTTT.